This TCR beta chain was recorded in a study of blood T cell repertoires in COVID-19. This clone was found once. No more than 2 weeks before study entry, exposed participants had met a case of COVID-19. Repertoires were generated with immunoSEQ multiplex PCR, while TCRdb's copy carries only in-frame clones and drops some. The table includes 220,000 or so clones, more than 80% detected once. V was pared by 5 bases and J by 2 bases, with 8 bases of the junction left unmatched. This CDR3 spans 15 amino acids. Looked up from germline, CDR1 is MNHEY and CDR2 is SMNVEV (reference sequence). The gene calls are TRBV27 and TRBJ1-2, with 7 bases matching TRBD1. Specimen: PBMCs or T cells enriched from blood (not recorded which). The receptor was derived from a man between 45 and 60 years old who had been exposed to COVID-19. The CDR3 here is CASSHHGTANYGYTF. CDR3 bases: TGTGCCAGCAGTCACCACGGGACAGCCAACTATGGCTACACCTTC.